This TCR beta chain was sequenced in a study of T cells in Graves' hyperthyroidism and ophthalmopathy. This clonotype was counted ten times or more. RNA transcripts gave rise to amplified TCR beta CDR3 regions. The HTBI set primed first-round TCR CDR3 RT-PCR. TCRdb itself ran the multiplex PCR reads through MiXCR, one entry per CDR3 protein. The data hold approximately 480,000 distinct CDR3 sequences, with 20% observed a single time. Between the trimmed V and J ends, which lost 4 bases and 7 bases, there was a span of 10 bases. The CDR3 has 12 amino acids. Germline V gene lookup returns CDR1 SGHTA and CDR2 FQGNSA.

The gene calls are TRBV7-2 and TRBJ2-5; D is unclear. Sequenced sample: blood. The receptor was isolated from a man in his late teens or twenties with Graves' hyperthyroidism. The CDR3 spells CASSSSAGTQYF. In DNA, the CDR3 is TGTGCCAGCAGCTCCTCCGCAGGGACCCAGTACTTC.